This T cell receptor (beta chain) was found in a study of PD-L1 blockade in urothelial cancer. For the study at large: Blood was evaluated 3 weeks (second dose) and 6 weeks after therapy began.

The CDR3 is made up of 13 amino acids. Trimming took off 6 bases at V and 0 bases at J, with 8 bases between the two ends. Germline assignment: CDR1 MDHEN and CDR2 SYDVKM. Repertoires were generated with immunoSEQ multiplex PCR, while TCRdb's copy carries only in-frame clones and drops some. The sample lists about 43,000 clones; more than 75% were seen once. This sequence was found in a woman aged 55-75 years with urothelial cancer. This specimen was PBMCs, taken around atezolizumab (anti-PD-L1) treatment. V is TRBV28 and J is TRBJ1-1; perhaps TRBD1 as D (6 bases). The DNA for the CDR3 is TGTGCCAGCAGCACAGGGTTGAACACTGAAGCTTTCTTT. It yields the protein CASSTGLNTEAFF.